This TCR beta chain was recorded in a study of radiotherapy plus CTLA-4 blockade in lung cancer (dated by TCRdb to 2017 to 2018). About the full investigation: Objective responses were observed in 15% to 20% of enrolled patients, and disease control was achieved in 25% to 35%.

The paper's findings and limits, for the study overall: The strongest predictors of response, as reported, were early dynamic changes in blood T cell clones along with a rise in serum interferon-beta after radiation. After treatment with radiotherapy and ipilimumab, TCR clones that originated in tumors expanded in peripheral blood.

Per the germline V gene (reference sequence), SEHNR is the CDR1 and FQNEAQ is the CDR2. V and J are trimmed by 5 bases and 4 bases, and the gene matches miss 11 bases of the junction. The CDR3, cysteine through phenylalanine, is 16 amino acids long. The DNA shown is the 48-base CDR3, in frame from base 1. Notes on this clone: The antigen it binds to is not known. No base-level quality is on record; no much larger clone is a single base apart.

The study tested focal radiation therapy combined with CTLA-4 blockade (ipilimumab) in patients with chemo-refractory metastatic non-small-cell lung cancer. The library relied on the immunoSEQ multiplex PCR assay. The clones in this table, taken by TCRdb from immuneACCESS, are in-frame only. Not every clone is retained; where verified, under half of the shortfall comes from an unresolved V gene, and the cause of the rest is unknown. Across this sample there are tens of thousands of clones, with approximately 80% seen only once. Jointly, the top ten make up about 2.2% of the sample. The sequencing used peripheral blood, collected from a patient treated with radiotherapy plus ipilimumab. The rearranged segments are TRBV7-9 and TRBJ2-1; the central 7 bases match TRBD1. This clonotype was sampled from a human donor with non-small cell lung cancer whose response to radiotherapy plus ipilimumab could not be evaluated. This receptor has the CDR3 CASSPTAGQAYNEQFF. In nucleotides, the sequence is TGTGCCAGCAGCCCTACAGCCGGACAGGCTTACAATGAGCAGTTCTTC.